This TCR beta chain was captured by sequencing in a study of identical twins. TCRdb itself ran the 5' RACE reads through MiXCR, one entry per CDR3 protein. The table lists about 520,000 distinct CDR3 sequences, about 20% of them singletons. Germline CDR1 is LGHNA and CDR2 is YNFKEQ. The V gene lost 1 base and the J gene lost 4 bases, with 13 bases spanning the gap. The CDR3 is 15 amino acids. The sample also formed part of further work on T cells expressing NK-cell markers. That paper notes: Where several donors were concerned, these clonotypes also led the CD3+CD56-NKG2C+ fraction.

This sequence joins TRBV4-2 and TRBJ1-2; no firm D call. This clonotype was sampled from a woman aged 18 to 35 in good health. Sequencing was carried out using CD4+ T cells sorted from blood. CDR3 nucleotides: TGTGCCAGCAGCCAAGCCACGGGCACCAGCTATGGCTACACCTTC. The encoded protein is CASSQATGTSYGYTF.